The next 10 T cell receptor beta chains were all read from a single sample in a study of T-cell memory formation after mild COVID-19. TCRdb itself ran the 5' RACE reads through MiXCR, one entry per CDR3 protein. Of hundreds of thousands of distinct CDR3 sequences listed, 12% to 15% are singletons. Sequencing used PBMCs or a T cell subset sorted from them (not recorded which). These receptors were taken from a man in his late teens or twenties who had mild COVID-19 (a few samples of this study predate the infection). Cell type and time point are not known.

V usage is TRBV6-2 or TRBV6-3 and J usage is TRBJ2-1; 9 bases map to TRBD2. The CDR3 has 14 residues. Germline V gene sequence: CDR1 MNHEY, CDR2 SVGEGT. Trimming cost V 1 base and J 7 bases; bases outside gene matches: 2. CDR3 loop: CASSYFSGSNEQFF. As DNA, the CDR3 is TGTGCCAGCAGTTACTTTAGCGGGAGTAATGAGCAGTTCTTC.

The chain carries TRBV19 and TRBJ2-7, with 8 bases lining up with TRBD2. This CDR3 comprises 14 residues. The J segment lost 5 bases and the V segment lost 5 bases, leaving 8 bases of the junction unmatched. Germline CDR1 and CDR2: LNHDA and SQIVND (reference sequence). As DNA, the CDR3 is TGTGCCAGTAGTGCTAACGGGGGGGTCGACGAGCAGTACTTC. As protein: CASSANGGVDEQYF.

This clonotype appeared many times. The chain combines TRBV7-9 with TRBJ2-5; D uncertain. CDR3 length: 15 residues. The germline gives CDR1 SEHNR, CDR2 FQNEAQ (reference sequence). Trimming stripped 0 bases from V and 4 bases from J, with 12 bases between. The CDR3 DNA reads TGTGCCAGCAGCTTAGCGCCGTACGGGCTAGAGACCCAGTACTTC. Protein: CASSLAPYGLETQYF.

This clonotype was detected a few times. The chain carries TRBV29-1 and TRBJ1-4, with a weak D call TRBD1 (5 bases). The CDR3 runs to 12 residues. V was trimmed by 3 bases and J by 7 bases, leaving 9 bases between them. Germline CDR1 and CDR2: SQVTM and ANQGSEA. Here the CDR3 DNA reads TGCAGCGTTGACCAGGGAGGTGAAAAACTGTTTTTT. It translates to CSVDQGGEKLFF.

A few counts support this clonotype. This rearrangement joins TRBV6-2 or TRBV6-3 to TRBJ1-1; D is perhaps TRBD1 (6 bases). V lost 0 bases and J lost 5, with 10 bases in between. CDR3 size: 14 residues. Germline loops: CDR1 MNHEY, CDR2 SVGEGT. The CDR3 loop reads CASSYSGGGTEAFF. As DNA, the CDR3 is TGTGCCAGCAGTTACTCAGGGGGAGGGACTGAAGCTTTCTTT.

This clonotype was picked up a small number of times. DNA for the CDR3: TGTGCCAGCAGCTACCGCCCCACAGATACGCAGTATTTT. Amino acid sequence: CASSYRPTDTQYF. The V and J genes are TRBV7-2 and TRBJ2-3; D is undetermined. Germline CDR1 SGHTA, CDR2 FQGNSA. CDR3 length equals 13 residues. The V end was cut by 4 bases, the J end by 2 bases, with 7 bases between.

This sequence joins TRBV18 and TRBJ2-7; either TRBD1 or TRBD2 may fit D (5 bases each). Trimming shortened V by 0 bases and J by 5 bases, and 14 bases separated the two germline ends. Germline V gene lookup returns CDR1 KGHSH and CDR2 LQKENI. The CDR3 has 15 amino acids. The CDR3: CASSPPSHGDDEQYF. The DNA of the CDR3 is TGTGCCAGCTCACCACCGAGCCACGGGGACGACGAGCAGTACTTC.

The CDR3 spells CASSSLFRRGGSSTDTQYF. CDR3 DNA sequence: TGTGCCAGCAGTTCACTCTTTCGGAGGGGGGGTTCTAGCACAGATACGCAGTATTTT. This chain uses TRBV12-3 or TRBV12-4 with TRBJ2-3; perhaps TRBD2 as D (7 bases). CDR3 length: 19 amino acids. V was pared by 4 bases and J by 0 bases, with 23 bases between.

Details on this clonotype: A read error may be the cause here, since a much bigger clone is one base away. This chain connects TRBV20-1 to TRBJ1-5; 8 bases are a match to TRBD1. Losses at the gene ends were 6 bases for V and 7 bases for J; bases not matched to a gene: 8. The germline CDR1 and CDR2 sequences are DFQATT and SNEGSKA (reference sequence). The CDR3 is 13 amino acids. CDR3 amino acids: CSAIQGALQPQHF. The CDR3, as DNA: TGCAGTGCCATTCAGGGGGCGCTACAGCCCCAGCATTTT.

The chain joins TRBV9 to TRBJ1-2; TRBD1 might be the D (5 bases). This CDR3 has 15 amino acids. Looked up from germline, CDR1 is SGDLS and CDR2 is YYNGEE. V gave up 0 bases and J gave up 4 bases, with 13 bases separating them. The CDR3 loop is CASSVDGTRGYGYTF. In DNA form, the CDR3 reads TGTGCCAGCAGCGTAGATGGGACGAGGGGCTATGGCTACACCTTC. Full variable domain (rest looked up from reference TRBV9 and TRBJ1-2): DSGVTQTPKHLITATGQRVTLRCSPRSGDLSVYWYQQSLDQGLQFLIQYYNGEERAKGNILERFSAQQFPDLHSELNLSSLELGDSALYFCASSVDGTRGYGYTFGSGTRLTVV.